This T cell receptor (beta chain) was profiled in a study of T cells after yellow fever vaccination. Study-wide findings and caveats: Reappearance after the booster was observed for most primary-vaccination clones (about 96% CD4, over 70% CD8). Although the secondary response was weaker, it peaked faster, at day 5 versus 15. Clonotypes shared by both compartments, CD4 and CD8, made up a small share.

Researchers made TCR cDNA using 5'RACE template switching, and this step added a universal primer site and UMIs. TCRdb independently ran MiXCR on the 5' RACE reads; one entry per CDR3 protein. The sample carries under 400,000 distinct CDR3 sequences, around 10% recorded once. J lost 4 bases, V lost 4 bases, and 4 bases had no gene match. Germline lookup yields CDR1 SGHRS and CDR2 YFSETQ. The CDR3 contains 14 residues. The sample holds many counts of this clonotype. The antigen remains unidentified. The TCR comes from a man younger than 35 who received the YFV17D yellow fever vaccine. This specimen was PBMCs, taken on the day of the first yellow fever vaccination. The rearrangement uses TRBV5-1 and TRBJ1-5; 8 bases align to TRBD1. The CDR3 nucleotides are TGCGCCAGCAGCCCACGGACAGGGAATCAGCCCCAGCATTTT. Its protein product is CASSPRTGNQPQHF.